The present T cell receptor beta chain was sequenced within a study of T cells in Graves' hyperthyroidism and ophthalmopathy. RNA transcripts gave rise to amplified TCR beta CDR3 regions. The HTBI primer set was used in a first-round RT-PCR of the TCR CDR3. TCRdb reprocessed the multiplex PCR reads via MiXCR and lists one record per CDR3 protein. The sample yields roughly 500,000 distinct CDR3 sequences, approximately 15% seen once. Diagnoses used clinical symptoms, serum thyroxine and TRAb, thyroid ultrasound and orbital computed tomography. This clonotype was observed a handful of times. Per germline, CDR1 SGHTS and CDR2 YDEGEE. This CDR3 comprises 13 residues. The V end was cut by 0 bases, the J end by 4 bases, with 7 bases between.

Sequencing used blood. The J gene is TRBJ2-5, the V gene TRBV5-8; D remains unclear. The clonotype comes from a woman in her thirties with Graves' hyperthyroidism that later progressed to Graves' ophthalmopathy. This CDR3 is CASSLAWAETQYF. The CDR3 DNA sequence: TGTGCCAGCAGCTTGGCCTGGGCAGAGACCCAGTACTTC.